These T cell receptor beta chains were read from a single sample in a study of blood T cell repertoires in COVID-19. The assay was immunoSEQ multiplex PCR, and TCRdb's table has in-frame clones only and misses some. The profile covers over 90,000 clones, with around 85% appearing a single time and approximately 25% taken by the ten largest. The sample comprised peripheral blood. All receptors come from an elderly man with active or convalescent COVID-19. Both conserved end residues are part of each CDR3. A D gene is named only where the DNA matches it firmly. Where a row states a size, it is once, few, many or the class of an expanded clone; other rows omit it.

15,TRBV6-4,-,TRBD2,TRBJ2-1,TGTGCCAGCAGCCGCTTAGCGGGGACCTACAATGAGCAGTTCTTC,CASSRLAGTYNEQFF
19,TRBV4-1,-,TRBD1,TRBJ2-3,TGCGCCAGCAGCCAAGCCCCGGGACAGGGTCGTTCCGGCACAGATACGCAGTATTTT,CASSQAPGQGRSGTDTQYF
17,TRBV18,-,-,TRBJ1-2,TGTGCCAGCTCACCACCGGTTTCCAGGGCGTACGGCTATGGCTACACCTTC,CASSPPVSRAYGYGYTF
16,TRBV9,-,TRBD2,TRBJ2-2,TGTGCCAGCAGCTCTCGGACTAGCGAAGGCACCGGGGAGCTGTTTTTT,CASSSRTSEGTGELFF
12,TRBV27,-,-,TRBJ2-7,TGTGCCAGCGGGGCGAGCTCCTACGAGCAGTACTTC,CASGASSYEQYF
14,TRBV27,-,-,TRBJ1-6,TGTGCCAGCAGCGCGGGGGAGTATAATTCACCCCTCCACTTT,CASSAGEYNSPLHF
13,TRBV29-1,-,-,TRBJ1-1,TGCAGCGTGACCAGTGGCAGGGTAACTGAAGCTTTCTTT,CSVTSGRVTEAFF
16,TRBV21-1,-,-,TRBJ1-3,TGTGCCAGCAGCAAAGGGAAAGACAGGGCTGGAAACACCATATATTTT,CASSKGKDRAGNTIYF
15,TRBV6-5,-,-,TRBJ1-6,TGTGCCAGCCGACCAGGGGTCTCCTATAATTCACCCCTCCACTTT,CASRPGVSYNSPLHF
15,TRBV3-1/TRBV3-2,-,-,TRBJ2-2,TGTGCCAGCAGTGGCGGGGGCCCGGGAACCGGGGAGCTGTTTTTT,CASSGGGPGTGELFF
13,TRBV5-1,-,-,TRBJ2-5,TGCGCCAGCAGCTTACGCAGGGGAGAGACCCAGTACTTC,CASSLRRGETQYF
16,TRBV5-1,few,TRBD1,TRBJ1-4,TGCGCCAGCAGCTTGATATGGGGACAGGGTGACGAAAAACTGTTTTTT,CASSLIWGQGDEKLFF
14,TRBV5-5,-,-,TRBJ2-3,TGTGCCAGCAGCTTGAGGGCAGGGACAGATACGCAGTATTTT,CASSLRAGTDTQYF
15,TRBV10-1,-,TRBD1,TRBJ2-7,TGCGCCAGCAGCTCCGCCGGGACAGGGAGTCACGAGCAGTACTTC,CASSSAGTGSHEQYF
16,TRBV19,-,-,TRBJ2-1,TGTGCCAGTAGGACCAGGGGGGTAGGCTCCTACAATGAGCAGTTCTTC,CASRTRGVGSYNEQFF
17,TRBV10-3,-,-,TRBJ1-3,TGTGCCATCAGTGACGGTAACAGGCTGAGCTCTGGAAACACCATATATTTT,CAISDGNRLSSGNTIYF
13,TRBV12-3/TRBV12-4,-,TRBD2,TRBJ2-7,TGTGCCAGCAGACTTAGCGGGGCCTACGAGCAGTACTTC,CASRLSGAYEQYF
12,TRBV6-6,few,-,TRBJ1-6,TGTGCCAGCAGCTTCAGGGGCAACACCCTCCACTTT,CASSFRGNTLHF
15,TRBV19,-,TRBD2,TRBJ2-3,TGTGCCAGTAGTCAACCCTTACTAGCGGCGAATACGCAGTATTTT,CASSQPLLAANTQYF
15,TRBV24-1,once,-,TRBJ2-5,TGTGCCACCAGTGGGGCGGGACTCACCGAAGAGACCCAGTACTTC,CATSGAGLTEETQYF
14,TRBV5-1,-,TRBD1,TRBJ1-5,TGCGCCAGCAGCTTGACAGGGGGCAATCAGCCCCAGCATTTT,CASSLTGGNQPQHF
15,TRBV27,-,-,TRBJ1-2,TGTGCCAGCACTCGCTACGGGGGGGTTGCCTATGGCTACACCTTC,CASTRYGGVAYGYTF
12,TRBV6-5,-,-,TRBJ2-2,TGTGCCAGCAGTTACGGGCGGGAGGAGCTGTTTTTT,CASSYGREELFF
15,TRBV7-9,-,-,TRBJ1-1,TGTGCCAGCAGCACTCAGAGCGGGAAGGACACTGAAGCTTTCTTT,CASSTQSGKDTEAFF
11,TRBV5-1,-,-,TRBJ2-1,TGCGCCAGCAGCCGGGGCAATGAGCAGTTCTTC,CASSRGNEQFF
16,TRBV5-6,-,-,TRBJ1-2,TGTGCCAGCAGCATCCCCTCGGCAGGGGAAGGCTATGGCTACACCTTC,CASSIPSAGEGYGYTF
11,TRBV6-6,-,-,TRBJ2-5,TGTGCCAGCAGTTACCCCGGAGCCCAGTACTTC,CASSYPGAQYF
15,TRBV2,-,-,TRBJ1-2,TGTGCCAGCAGTGATCCAGGCCCCTTCGGCTATGGCTACACCTTC,CASSDPGPFGYGYTF